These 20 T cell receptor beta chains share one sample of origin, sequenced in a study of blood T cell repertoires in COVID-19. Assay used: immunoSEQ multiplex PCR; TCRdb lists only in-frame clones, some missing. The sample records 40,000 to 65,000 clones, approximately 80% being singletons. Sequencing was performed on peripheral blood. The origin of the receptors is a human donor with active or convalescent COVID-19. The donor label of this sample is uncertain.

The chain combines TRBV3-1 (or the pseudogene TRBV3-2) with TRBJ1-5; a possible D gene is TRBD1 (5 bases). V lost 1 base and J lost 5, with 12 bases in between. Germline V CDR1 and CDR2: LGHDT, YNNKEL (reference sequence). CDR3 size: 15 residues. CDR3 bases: TGTGCCAGCAGCCAAGGGGGGGTGCGGGATCAGCCCCAGCATTTT. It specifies CASSQGGVRDQPQHF.

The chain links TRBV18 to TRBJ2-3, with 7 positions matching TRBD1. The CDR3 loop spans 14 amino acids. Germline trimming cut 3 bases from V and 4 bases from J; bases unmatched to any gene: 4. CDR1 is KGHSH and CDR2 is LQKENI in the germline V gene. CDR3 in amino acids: CASSPGTVADTQYF. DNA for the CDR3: TGTGCCAGCTCACCGGGGACAGTGGCAGATACGCAGTATTTT.

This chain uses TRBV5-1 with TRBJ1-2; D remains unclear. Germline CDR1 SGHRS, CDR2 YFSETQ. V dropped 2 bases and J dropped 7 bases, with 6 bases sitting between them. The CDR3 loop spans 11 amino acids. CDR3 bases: TGCGCCAGCAGCTTCGGAGTTGGCTACACCTTC. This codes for CASSFGVGYTF.

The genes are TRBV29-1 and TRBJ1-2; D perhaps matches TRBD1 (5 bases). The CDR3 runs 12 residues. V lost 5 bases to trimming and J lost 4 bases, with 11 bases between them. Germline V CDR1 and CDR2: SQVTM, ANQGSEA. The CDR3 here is CSVPRGGYGYTF. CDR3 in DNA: TGCAGCGTTCCTCGCGGGGGCTATGGCTACACCTTC.

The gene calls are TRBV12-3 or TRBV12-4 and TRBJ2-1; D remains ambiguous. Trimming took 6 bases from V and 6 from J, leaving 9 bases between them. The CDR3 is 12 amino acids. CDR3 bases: TGTGCCAGCAGACTCCTTTTCAATGAGCAGTTCTTC. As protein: CASRLLFNEQFF.

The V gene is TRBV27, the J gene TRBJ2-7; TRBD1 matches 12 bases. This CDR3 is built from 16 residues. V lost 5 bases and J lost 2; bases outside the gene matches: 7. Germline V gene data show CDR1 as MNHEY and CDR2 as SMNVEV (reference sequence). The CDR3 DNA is TGTGCCAGCAGTACCCGGGGACAGGGGGCGACCTACGAGCAGTACTTC. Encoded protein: CASSTRGQGATYEQYF.

The CDR3 sequence is CSVEAGTGGYNYGYTF. The CDR3 coding sequence is TGCAGCGTTGAAGCCGGGACAGGGGGCTATAACTATGGCTACACCTTC. The rearrangement links TRBV29-1 to TRBJ1-2; 12 nucleotides agree with TRBD1. The V segment lost 1 base and the J segment 1 base; nucleotides outside the gene matches: 4. The germline V gene has CDR1 SQVTM and CDR2 ANQGSEA. The CDR3 spans 16 residues.

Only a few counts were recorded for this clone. The CDR3 loop is CASSMTLSGYNEQFF. The CDR3 DNA sequence: TGTGCCAGTAGTATGACTCTCTCGGGTTACAATGAGCAGTTCTTC. The J gene is TRBJ2-1, the V gene TRBV19; D call uncertain. The CDR3 has 15 residues. Germline loops: CDR1 LNHDA, CDR2 SQIVND (reference sequence). Trimming removed 3 bases from V and 4 bases from J, with 13 bases in between.

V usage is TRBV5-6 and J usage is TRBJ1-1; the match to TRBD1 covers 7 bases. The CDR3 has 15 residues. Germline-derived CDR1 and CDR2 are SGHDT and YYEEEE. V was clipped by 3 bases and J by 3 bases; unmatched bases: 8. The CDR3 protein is CASSSRQGAYTEAFF. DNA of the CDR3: TGTGCCAGCAGCTCACGACAGGGTGCATACACTGAAGCTTTCTTT.

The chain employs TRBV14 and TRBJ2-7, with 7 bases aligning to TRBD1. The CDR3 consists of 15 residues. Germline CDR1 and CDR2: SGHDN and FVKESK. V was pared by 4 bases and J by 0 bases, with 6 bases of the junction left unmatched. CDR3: CASSLRQGFSYEQYF. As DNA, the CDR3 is TGTGCCAGCAGCCTCCGACAGGGCTTCTCCTACGAGCAGTACTTC.

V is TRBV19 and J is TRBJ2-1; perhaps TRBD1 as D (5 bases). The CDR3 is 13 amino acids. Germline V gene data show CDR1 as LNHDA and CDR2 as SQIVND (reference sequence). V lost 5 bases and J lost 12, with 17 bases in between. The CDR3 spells CASSFSTGDLQFF. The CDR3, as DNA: TGTGCCAGTAGTTTCTCTACAGGAGATTTGCAGTTCTTC.

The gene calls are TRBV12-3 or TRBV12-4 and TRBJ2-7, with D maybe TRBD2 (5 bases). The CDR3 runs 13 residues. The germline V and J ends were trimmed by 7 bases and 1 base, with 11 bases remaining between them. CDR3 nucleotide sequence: TGTGCCAGCAATCCCTCGGGGTCCTACGAGCAGTACTTC. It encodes CASNPSGSYEQYF.

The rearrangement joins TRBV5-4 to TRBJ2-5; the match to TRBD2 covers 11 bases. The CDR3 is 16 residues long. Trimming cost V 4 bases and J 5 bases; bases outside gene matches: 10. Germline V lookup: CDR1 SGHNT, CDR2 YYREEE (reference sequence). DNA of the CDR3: TGTGCCAGCAGCCCGGATGTAGCGGGAGGGGCGGAGACCCAGTACTTC. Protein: CASSPDVAGGAETQYF. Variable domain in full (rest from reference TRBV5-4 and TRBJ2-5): ETGVTQSPTHLIKTRGQQVTLRCSSQSGHNTVSWYQQALGQGPQFIFQYYREEENGRGNFPPRFSGLQFPNYSSELNVNALELDDSALYLCASSPDVAGGAETQYFGPGTRLLVL.

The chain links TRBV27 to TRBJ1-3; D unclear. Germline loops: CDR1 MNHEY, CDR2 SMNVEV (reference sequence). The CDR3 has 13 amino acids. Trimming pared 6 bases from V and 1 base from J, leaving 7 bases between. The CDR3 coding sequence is TGTGCCAGCAGGGCAACATCTGGAAACACCATATATTTT. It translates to CASRATSGNTIYF.

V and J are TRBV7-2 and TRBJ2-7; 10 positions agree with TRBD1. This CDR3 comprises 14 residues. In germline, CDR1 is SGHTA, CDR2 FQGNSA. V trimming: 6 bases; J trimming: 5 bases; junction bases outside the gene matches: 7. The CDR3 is CASRLHGQGDEQYF. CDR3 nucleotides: TGTGCCAGCAGACTCCATGGACAGGGGGACGAGCAGTACTTC.

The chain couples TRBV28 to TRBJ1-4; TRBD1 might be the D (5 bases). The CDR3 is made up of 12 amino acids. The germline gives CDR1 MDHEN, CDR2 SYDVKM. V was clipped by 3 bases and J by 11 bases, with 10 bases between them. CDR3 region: CASSFGAVKLFF. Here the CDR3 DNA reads TGTGCCAGCAGTTTTGGGGCAGTGAAACTGTTTTTT.

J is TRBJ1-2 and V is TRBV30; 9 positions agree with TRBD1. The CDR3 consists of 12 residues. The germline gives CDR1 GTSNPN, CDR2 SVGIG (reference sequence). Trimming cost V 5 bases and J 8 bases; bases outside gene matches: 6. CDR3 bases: TGTGCCTGGGTGGGACAGGGCAGGGGCTACACCTTC. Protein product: CAWVGQGRGYTF.

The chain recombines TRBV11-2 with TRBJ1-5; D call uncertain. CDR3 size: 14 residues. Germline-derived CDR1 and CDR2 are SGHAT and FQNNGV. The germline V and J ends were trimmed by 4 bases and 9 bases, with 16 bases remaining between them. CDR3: CASSSNVRAGPQHF. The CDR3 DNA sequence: TGTGCCAGCAGCTCAAATGTTAGGGCGGGGCCCCAGCATTTT.

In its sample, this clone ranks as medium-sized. The CDR3 DNA reads as TGCAGCGTCCGAAATAGCGGGGATTACTACGAGCAGTACTTC. As protein: CSVRNSGDYYEQYF. The chain links TRBV29-1 to TRBJ2-7; 8 positions match TRBD2. The CDR3 is 14 residues long. From germline, CDR1 is SQVTM and CDR2 ANQGSEA. With 6 bases clipped from V and 3 bases from J, the junction kept 10 bases outside the gene matches.

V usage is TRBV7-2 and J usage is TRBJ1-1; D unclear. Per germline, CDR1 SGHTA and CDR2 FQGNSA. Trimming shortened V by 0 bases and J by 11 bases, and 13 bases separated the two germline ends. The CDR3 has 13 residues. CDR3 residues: CASSLAWLSSAFF. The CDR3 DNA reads TGTGCCAGCAGCTTAGCGTGGTTGAGCTCCGCTTTCTTT. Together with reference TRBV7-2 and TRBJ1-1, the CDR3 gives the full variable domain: GAGVSQSPSNKVTEKGKDVELRCDPISGHTALYWYRQSLGQGLEFLIYFQGNSAPDKSGLPSDRFSAERTGGSVSTLTIQRTQQEDSAVYLCASSLAWLSSAFFGQGTRLTVV.